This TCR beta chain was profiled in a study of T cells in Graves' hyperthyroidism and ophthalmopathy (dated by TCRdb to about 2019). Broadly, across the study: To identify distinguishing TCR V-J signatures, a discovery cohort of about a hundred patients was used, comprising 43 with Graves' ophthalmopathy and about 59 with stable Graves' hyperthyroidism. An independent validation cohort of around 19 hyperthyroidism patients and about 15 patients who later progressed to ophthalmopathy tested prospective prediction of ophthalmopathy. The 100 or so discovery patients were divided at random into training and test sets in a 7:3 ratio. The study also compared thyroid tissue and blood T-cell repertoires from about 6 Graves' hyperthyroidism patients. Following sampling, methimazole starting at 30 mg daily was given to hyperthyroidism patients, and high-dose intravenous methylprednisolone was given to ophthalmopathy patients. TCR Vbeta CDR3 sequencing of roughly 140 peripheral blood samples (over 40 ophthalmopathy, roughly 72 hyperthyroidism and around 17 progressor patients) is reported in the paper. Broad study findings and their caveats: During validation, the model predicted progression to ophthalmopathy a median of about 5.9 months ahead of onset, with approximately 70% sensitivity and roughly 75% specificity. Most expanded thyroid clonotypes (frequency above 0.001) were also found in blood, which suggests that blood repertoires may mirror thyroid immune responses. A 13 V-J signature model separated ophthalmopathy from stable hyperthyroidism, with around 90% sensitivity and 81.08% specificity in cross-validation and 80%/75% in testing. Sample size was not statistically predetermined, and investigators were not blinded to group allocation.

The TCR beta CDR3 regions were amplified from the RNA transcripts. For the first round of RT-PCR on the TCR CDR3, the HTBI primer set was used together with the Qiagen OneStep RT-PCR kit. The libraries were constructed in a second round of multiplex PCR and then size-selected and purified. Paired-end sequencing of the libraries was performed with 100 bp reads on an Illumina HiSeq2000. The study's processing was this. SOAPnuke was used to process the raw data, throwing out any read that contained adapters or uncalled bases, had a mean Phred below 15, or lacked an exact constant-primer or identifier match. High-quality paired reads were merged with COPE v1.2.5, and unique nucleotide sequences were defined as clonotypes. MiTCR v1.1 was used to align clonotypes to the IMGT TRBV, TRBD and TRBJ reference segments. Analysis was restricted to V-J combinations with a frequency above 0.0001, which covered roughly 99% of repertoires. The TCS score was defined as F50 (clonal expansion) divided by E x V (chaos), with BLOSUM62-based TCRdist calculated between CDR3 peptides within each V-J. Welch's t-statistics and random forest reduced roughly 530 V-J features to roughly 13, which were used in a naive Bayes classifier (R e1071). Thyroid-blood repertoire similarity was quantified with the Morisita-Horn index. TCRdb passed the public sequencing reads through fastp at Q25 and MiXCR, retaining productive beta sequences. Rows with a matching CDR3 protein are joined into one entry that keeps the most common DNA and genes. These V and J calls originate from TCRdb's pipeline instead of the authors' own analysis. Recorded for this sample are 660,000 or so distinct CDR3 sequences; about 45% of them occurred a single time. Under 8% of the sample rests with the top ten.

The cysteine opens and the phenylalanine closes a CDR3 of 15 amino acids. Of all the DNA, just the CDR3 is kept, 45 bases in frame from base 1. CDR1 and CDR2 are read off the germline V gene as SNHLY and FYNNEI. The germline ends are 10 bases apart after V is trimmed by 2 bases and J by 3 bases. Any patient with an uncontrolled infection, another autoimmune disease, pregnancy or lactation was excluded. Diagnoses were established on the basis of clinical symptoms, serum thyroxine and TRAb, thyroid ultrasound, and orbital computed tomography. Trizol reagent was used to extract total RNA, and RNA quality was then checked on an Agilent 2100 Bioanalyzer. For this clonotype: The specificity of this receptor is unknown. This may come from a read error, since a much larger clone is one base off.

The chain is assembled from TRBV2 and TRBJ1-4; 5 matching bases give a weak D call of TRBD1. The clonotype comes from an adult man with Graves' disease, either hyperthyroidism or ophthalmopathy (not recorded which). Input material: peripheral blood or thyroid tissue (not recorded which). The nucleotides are TGTGCCAGCAGTGAACGACAGTCACCTAATGAAAAACTGTTTTTT. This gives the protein CASSERQSPNEKLFF. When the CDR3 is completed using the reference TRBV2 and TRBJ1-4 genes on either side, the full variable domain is EPEVTQTPSHQVTQMGQEVILRCVPISNHLYFYWYRQILGQKVEFLVSFYNNEISEKSEIFDDQFSVERPDGSNFTLKIRSTKLEDSAMYFCASSERQSPNEKLFFGSGTQLSVL.